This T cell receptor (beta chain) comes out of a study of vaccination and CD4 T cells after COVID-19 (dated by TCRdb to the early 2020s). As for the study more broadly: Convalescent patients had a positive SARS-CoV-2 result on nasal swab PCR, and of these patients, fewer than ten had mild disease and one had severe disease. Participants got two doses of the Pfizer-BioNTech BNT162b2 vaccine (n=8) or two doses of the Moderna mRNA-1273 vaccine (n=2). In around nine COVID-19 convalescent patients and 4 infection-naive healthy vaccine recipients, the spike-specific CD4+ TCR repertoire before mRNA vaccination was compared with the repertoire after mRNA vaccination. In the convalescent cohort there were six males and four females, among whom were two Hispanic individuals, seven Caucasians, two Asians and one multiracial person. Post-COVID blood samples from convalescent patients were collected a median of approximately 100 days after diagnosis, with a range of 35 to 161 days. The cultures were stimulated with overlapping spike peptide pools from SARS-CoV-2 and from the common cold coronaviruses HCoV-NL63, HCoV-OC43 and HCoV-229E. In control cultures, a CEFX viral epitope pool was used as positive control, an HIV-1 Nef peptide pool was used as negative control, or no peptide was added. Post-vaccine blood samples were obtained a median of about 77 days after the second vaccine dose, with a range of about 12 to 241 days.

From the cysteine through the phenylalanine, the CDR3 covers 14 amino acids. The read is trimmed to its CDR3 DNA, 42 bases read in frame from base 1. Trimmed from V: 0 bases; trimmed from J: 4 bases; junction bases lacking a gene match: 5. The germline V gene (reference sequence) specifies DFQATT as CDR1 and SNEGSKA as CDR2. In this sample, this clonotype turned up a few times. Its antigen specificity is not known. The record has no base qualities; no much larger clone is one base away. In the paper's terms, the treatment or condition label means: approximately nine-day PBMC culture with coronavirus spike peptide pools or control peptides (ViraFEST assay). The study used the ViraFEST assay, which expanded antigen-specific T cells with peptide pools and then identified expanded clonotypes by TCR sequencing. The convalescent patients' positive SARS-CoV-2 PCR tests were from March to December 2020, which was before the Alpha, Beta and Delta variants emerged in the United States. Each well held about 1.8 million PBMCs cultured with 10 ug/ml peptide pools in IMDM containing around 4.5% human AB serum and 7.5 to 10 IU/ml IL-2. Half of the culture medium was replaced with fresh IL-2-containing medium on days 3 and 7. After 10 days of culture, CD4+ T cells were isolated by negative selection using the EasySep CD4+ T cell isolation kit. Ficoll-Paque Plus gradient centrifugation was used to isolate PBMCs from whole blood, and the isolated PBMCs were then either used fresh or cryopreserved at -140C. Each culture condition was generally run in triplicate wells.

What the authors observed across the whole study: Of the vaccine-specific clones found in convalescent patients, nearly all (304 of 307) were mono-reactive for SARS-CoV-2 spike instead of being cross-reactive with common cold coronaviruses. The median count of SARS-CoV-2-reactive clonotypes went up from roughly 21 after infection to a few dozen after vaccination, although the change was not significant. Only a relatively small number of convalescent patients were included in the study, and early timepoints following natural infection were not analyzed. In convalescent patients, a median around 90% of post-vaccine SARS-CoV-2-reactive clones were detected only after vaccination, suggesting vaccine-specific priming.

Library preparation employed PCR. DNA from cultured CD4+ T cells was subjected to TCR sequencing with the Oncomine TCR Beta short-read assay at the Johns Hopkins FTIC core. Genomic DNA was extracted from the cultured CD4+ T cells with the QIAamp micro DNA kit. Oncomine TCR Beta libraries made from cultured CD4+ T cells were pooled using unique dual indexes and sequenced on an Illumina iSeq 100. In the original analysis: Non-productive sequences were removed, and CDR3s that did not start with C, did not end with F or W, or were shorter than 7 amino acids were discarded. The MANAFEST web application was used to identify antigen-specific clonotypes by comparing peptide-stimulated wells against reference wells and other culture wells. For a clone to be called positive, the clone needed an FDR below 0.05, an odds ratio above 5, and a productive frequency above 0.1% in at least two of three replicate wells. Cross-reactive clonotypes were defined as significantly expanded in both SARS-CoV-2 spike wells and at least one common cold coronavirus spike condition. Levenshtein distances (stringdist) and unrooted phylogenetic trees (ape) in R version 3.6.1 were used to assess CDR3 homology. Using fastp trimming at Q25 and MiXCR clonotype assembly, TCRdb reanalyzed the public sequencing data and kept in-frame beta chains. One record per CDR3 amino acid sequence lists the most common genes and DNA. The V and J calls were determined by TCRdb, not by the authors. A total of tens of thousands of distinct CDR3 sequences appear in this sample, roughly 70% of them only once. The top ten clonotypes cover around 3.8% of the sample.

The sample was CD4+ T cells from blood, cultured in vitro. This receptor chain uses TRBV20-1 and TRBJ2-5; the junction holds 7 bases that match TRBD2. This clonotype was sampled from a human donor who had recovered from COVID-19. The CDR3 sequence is CSARDYGGRETQYF. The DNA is TGCAGTGCTAGAGATTATGGCGGGAGAGAGACCCAGTACTTC.